The source of this T cell receptor beta chain is a study of T cells in Graves' hyperthyroidism and ophthalmopathy (dated by TCRdb to between 2018 and 2021). About the investigation overall: Peripheral blood was collected at initial diagnosis, before any treatment. In about 6 Graves' hyperthyroidism patients, the study also compared T-cell repertoires from thyroid tissue with T-cell repertoires from blood. After blood sampling, hyperthyroidism patients were treated with methimazole at a starting dose of 30 mg daily, and ophthalmopathy patients were treated with high-dose intravenous methylprednisolone. To identify distinguishing TCR V-J signatures, a discovery cohort of 90 to 100 patients was used, comprising under 45 with Graves' ophthalmopathy and roughly 60 with stable Graves' hyperthyroidism. The paper describes TCR Vbeta CDR3 sequencing of 120 to 150 peripheral blood samples, made up of 43 ophthalmopathy patients, some 76 hyperthyroidism patients and 17 progressor patients. Whether ophthalmopathy could be predicted prospectively was tested in an independent validation cohort made up of under 20 hyperthyroidism patients plus 17 patients who later progressed to ophthalmopathy. The 100 discovery patients were randomly split 7:3 into training and test sets. The full study reports these points: No statistical method was used to fix the sample size in advance, and group allocation was not hidden from the investigators. In validation, progression to ophthalmopathy was predicted by the model with approximately 67% sensitivity and nearly 75% specificity, a median of 6.5 months before onset. Blood samples also contained most of the expanded thyroid clonotypes (frequency above 0.001), which suggests that blood repertoires may reflect thyroid immune responses. Ophthalmopathy was separated from stable hyperthyroidism by a 13 V-J signature model, with approximately 89% sensitivity and roughly 81% specificity obtained in cross-validation and 80%/75% obtained in testing.

V is reduced by 3 bases and J by 8 bases, leaving a spacing of 26 bases between them. CDR1 is given as LNHDA and CDR2 as SQIVND, both from the germline V gene (reference sequence). The CDR3 has 18 amino acids, counting the end cysteine and phenylalanine. Solely the CDR3 DNA is kept, with 54 bases framed from the first base. TCR beta CDR3 regions were amplified from RNA transcripts. For the first round of RT-PCR on the TCR CDR3, the HTBI primer set was used together with the Qiagen OneStep RT-PCR kit. The libraries were constructed in a second round of multiplex PCR and then size-selected and purified. Libraries were sequenced paired-end with 100 bp reads on an Illumina HiSeq2000. From the authors' description of their analysis: SOAPnuke was used to process the raw data, with reads discarded if the reads contained adapters or uncalled bases, had a mean Phred below 15, or lacked an exact constant-primer or identifier match. High-quality paired reads were merged with COPE v1.2.5, and unique nucleotide sequences were defined as clonotypes. MiTCR v1.1 was used to align the clonotypes against IMGT TRBV, TRBD and TRBJ reference segments. Analysis was restricted to V-J combinations with a frequency above 0.0001, which covered roughly 99% of repertoires. A TCS score was defined as the ratio between F50 (clonal expansion) and ExV (chaos), using BLOSUM62-based TCRdist between CDR3 peptides within each V-J. Welch's t-statistics and random forest reduced approximately 520 V-J features to 10 to 15, which were used in a naive Bayes classifier (R e1071). In-frame beta chains were kept once TCRdb had trimmed the public reads at Q25 with fastp and called clones with MiXCR. Merged by CDR3 protein, the rows form single entries marked with the most common genes and DNA. It is TCRdb's table, rather than the study itself, that gives the V and J calls and clone size. This sample gives around 280,000 distinct CDR3 sequences in total; 10% to 15% of them show up just once. The ten biggest clones cover 7.8% of the sample.

A remark on this clonotype: The specificity of this receptor is unknown. Within one base of it there is no much larger clone, and no base qualities were kept.

Hyperthyroidism patients were newly diagnosed, had a disease duration of under 2 months, and were aged 18 to 65 years. Exclusion was applied to patients with uncontrolled infections, other autoimmune diseases, pregnancy or lactation. Diagnoses were based on clinical symptoms, serum thyroxine and TRAb, thyroid ultrasound and orbital computed tomography. For progressor patients, blood was drawn at the first diagnosis of hyperthyroidism, before any ophthalmopathy symptoms had appeared. PBMCs were separated from roughly 10 ml of fresh peripheral blood using Ficoll-Paque density gradient centrifugation. Progressor patients were defined as those initially diagnosed with Graves' hyperthyroidism in whom ophthalmopathy developed during follow-up. Total RNA was extracted with Trizol reagent, and quality was checked on an Agilent 2100 Bioanalyzer.

The sample was blood. The chain links TRBV19 with TRBJ2-4; TRBD1 is a possible D gene, resting on 6 matching bases. The receptor comes from a woman aged 25-40 years with Graves' hyperthyroidism that later progressed to Graves' ophthalmopathy. CDR3 sequence: CASSIISSSSRGTYIQYF. The bases read TGTGCCAGTAGTATTATTTCCTCTTCGTCAAGGGGGACATACATTCAGTACTTC.